This TCR beta chain emerged from a study of early T cells in non-severe SARS-CoV-2 infection. Study summary: Sequenced bulk RNA came from whole blood that was unsorted, and chains were unpaired. Study conclusions and caveats: Comparison of clonotypes with VDJdb favored anti-spike CD8 responses while missing private and CD4 specificities.

Separate cDNA molecules each had unique molecular identifiers attached to them. TCRdb itself ran the 5' RACE reads through MiXCR, one entry per CDR3 protein. The repertoire holds approximately 31,000 distinct CDR3 sequences, with around 5.4% as singletons. The V end was cut by 2 bases, the J end by 5 bases, with 7 bases between. The CDR3 is 13 amino acids. CDR1 is LNHDA, CDR2 SQIVND, per germline (reference sequence). This clonotype was counted many times. Its antigen is still unknown. This clonotype originated in an adult who was a healthcare worker with PCR-confirmed SARS-CoV-2 infection or an uninfected control (not recorded which). Source material: whole blood. V is TRBV19 and J is TRBJ2-1; no firm D call. The CDR3 nucleotides read TGTGCCAGTAGTATAACGGGTAACAATGAGCAGTTCTTC. It codes for CASSITGNNEQFF.